What follows is one TCR beta chain and its context. Its antigen is not identified. The sample holds other DNA sequences that translate to the same CDR3. The sample originates from a study of cytomegalovirus exposure and HLA in healthy donors. Germline V gene data show CDR1 as SGHAT and CDR2 as FQNNGV. The CDR3 consists of 16 residues. Trimming left V 0 bases short and J 0 bases short, with 11 bases between. General study points: Previously analyzed data showed that most TCR beta V segments were productive at a frequency of about 87% or about 30%.

13 Jbeta primers and 60 Vbeta primers were used for the PCR. TCRdb keeps only in-frame clones here, not all; method: immunoSEQ multiplex PCR. The sample includes some 120,000 clones. The TCR was taken from a man between 18 and 29 years old in good health and CMV-seronegative. The rearrangement links TRBV11-2 to TRBJ1-1, with no clear D. The sequenced sample was PBMCs. The CDR3 is CASSLDPGVMNTEAFF. The CDR3 coding sequence is TGTGCCAGCAGCTTAGATCCGGGAGTAATGAACACTGAAGCTTTCTTT.